This T cell receptor beta chain derives from a study of blood T cell repertoires in COVID-19 (dated by TCRdb to 2020 to 2022). Broadly, across the study: Collaborator samples came from the United States, Italy and Spain and covered acute and convalescent phases of COVID-19. The material from the prospective study consisted of cDNA or gDNA derived from T cells, B-cell-depleted T cells, or PBMCs. The dataset comprised deeply sampled blood TCRbeta repertoires from subjects exposed to, actively infected with, or recovered from COVID-19. A freely available public database, intended as a resource for researchers studying the immune response to SARS-CoV-2, is where the repertoires were released. The samples were drawn from two sources: the first 160 participants of the ongoing ImmuneRACE study, and about 1,300 subjects contributed by 6 global collaborators. The sample metadata nearly always contained a de-identified subject ID, COVID-19 status, age in years and sex. Where available, HLA class I and class II types were obtained from metadata supplied by the sample provider rather than from assay-based typing.

In the prospective study, participants were 18 to 89 years old, resided in about 25 geographic areas of the United States, and were enrolled through a virtual design. In the prospective study, participants were assigned to cohorts based on the clinical history participants reported in a screening survey and a study questionnaire. A participant counted as exposed if, within 2 weeks of entering the study, that participant had been in contact with someone who had a PCR-confirmed or clinician-diagnosed COVID-19 case. In the prospective study, mobile phlebotomists collected whole blood, serum and a nasopharyngeal or oropharyngeal swab from each participant. Participants in the prospective study had the option to provide additional blood draws and questionnaires over an approximately 2-month period. Blood samples from the prospective study were shipped frozen or at room temperature prior to DNA extraction.

Worth noting for this clone: Its antigen specificity is not known. Base qualities are not provided; no much larger clone lies one nucleotide away.

Inclusive of the bounding cysteine and phenylalanine, the CDR3 is 20 residues long. Only the CDR3 portion is preserved as DNA: 60 bases, with reading frame beginning at the first base. CDR1 and CDR2 are drawn from the germline V gene (reference sequence): LNHDA, SQIVND. The junction shows trimming of 5 bases on V and 0 bases on J, and the gene matches do not reach 20 bases of it. TCRbeta CDR3 regions were amplified from genomic DNA using the immunoSEQ Assay, a bias-controlled multiplex PCR. The original methods were these. Within the assay, amplification of reference gene primers was used to estimate how many nucleated cells each sample contained. To quantify the absolute abundance of each unique TCRbeta CDR3 rearrangement, sequence reads were collapsed and filtered. For each sample, productive Simpson clonality was calculated by taking the square root of Simpson's diversity index across productive rearrangements. The table comes from immuneACCESS by way of TCRdb, which keeps in-frame sequences with V and J called. Part of the clones is missing from these tables; in studies checked, under half for an unresolved V gene and the rest for unknown reasons. V and J calls and clone size are copied from that table; D and trimming were computed from the DNA. The table for this sample lists 250,000 or so clones; over 70% of them were counted only once. The ten biggest clones cover around 3.6% of the sample.

The research as a whole found: Clinical and demographic metadata were provided uncurated, with the amount varying by source and participant.

The V and J segments used are TRBV19 and TRBJ1-1; 8 junctional bases match TRBD1. The sequenced sample consisted of PBMCs or T cells enriched from blood (not recorded which). The clonotype comes from a woman between 25 and 40 years old who had been exposed to COVID-19. The CDR3 corresponds to CASSPRAPRTGIKMNTEAFF. The sequenced DNA: TGTGCCAGTAGTCCCCGAGCCCCCCGGACAGGGATAAAGATGAACACTGAAGCTTTCTTT.